This record looks at one TCR beta chain sequence and its context. This CDR3 is 15 amino acids long. V dropped 2 bases and J dropped 4 bases, with 11 bases sitting between them. Germline CDR1 MNHNS, CDR2 SASEGT. These data originate in a study of blood T cell repertoires in COVID-19. Recruitment covered fewer than 25 US areas and drew participants whose ages spanned roughly 18 to 100 years. The table came from immunoSEQ multiplex PCR; TCRdb's copy has only in-frame clones and leaves some out. The sample lists over 200,000 clones, around nine tenths occurring once. The chain links TRBV6-1 to TRBJ1-4, with D perhaps matching TRBD1 (5 bases). The receptor's source is a man aged 30 to 45 who had recovered from COVID-19. Sequenced input: PBMCs or T cells enriched from blood (not recorded which). CDR3 amino acids: CASSEPGGINEKLFF. In nucleotides, the CDR3 is TGTGCCAGCAGTGAACCGGGGGGAATTAATGAAAAACTGTTTTTT.